The sequence of this TCR beta chain was determined in a study of T cell responses to AZD1222 COVID-19 vaccine. General study findings and limits: Donor demographics were predominantly white British with a female majority; clonal diversity may be underestimated. Only a handful of AZD1222 recipients were seropositive at baseline. Two AZD1222 administrations were followed by greater Spike-specific TCR breadth and depth.

As concerns this clone: Antigen specificity is unknown.

Second-dose timings of about 4 or about 12 weeks were pooled. Generated by immunoSEQ multiplex PCR, the TCRdb table keeps only in-frame clones and is missing some. Seen here are tens of thousands of clones, roughly 88% observed once, and the top ten hold about 40%. The CDR3 contains 13 residues. Trimming took 5 bases from V and 5 from J, leaving 12 bases between them. The germline CDR1 and CDR2 sequences are SNHLY and FYNNEI. The V gene is TRBV2, the J gene TRBJ1-1; tentatively, D is TRBD1 (5 bases). The clonotype comes from an adult who received the AZD1222 COVID-19 vaccine. The starting material was peripheral blood, obtained 28 days after the second AZD1222 dose. CDR3 nucleotide sequence: TGTGCCAGCAGTCTGGGAGGGGTTACTGAAGCTTTCTTT. Amino acid sequence: CASSLGGVTEAFF.